This passage covers 27 T cell receptor beta chains from one sample sequenced in a study of beta chain features in type 1 diabetes (dated 2018 in TCRdb). The library relied on the immunoSEQ multiplex PCR assay. All of the isolated RNA was reverse transcribed with the High Capacity cDNA Reverse Transcription Kit, so expressed TCRB transcripts were sequenced. TCRdb holds this immuneACCESS table with in-frame rearrangements only. Some clones are missing; in checked studies, unresolved V genes explain under half, and the rest has no known cause. The sample table lists roughly 310,000 clones, approximately 10% of them with a count of one. Together, the top ten hold under 0.02% of the sample. The sequencing input was naive CD4+ T cells from blood. In light of the paper, this sample's cell subset or site label describes: true naive CD4+ T cells. These receptor sequences come from a woman younger than 45 in good health.

This clone was recorded a few times. This chain connects TRBV28 to TRBJ2-5; 9 bases are shared with TRBD2. Germline V gene lookup returns CDR1 MDHEN and CDR2 SYDVKM. J was trimmed by 5 bases and V by 6 bases; bases with no gene match: 13. This CDR3 is 16 amino acids long. The CDR3 protein is CASSRNSGRGGETQYF. In DNA, the CDR3 is TGTGCCAGCAGCAGGAATAGCGGGAGAGGAGGGGAGACCCAGTACTTC.

V and J are TRBV9 and TRBJ1-4, with 11 bases matching TRBD1. V trimming: 3 bases; J trimming: 7 bases; junction bases outside the gene matches: 5. The germline CDR1 and CDR2 sequences are SGDLS and YYNGEE. The CDR3 runs to 15 residues. The CDR3 region is CASSAVGTGGEKLFF. DNA for the CDR3: TGTGCCAGCAGCGCGGTAGGGACAGGGGGTGAAAAACTGTTTTTT.

V is TRBV9 and J is TRBJ2-1; 10 nucleotides match TRBD2. This CDR3 has 18 amino acids. Trimming cost V 4 bases and J 1 base; bases outside gene matches: 11. Germline CDR1 reads SGDLS; CDR2 reads YYNGEE. The CDR3 spells CASSRVDRAGGSYNEQFF. The CDR3 nucleotides are TGTGCCAGCAGCCGCGTCGATCGAGCGGGAGGGTCCTACAATGAGCAGTTCTTC.

This chain connects TRBV5-1 to TRBJ2-1; tentative D call: TRBD1 (6 bases). In germline, CDR1 is SGHRS, CDR2 YFSETQ. The CDR3 is 14 amino acids. The V gene lost 1 base and the J gene lost 5 bases, with 10 bases spanning the gap. The CDR3 DNA reads TGCGCCAGCAGCTTGCGGGACACCCACAATGAGCAGTTCTTC. Its translation is CASSLRDTHNEQFF.

The DNA for the CDR3 is TGTGCCACCAGCAGCCACAGGGGGAACACTGAAGCTTTCTTT. This sequence encodes CATSSHRGNTEAFF. The gene calls are TRBV15 and TRBJ1-1, with 7 bases fitting TRBD1. Looked up from germline, CDR1 is LNHNV and CDR2 is YYDKDF (reference sequence). V shed 3 bases, J shed 1 base, and the junction held 2 bases outside the gene matches. CDR3 length: 14 residues. The full variable domain, in which reference TRBV15 and TRBJ1-1 provide the parts outside the CDR3, is DAMVIQNPRYQVTQFGKPVTLSCSQTLNHNVMYWYQQKSSQAPKLLFHYYDKDFNNEADTPDNFQSRRPNTSFCFLDIRSPGLGDTAMYLCATSSHRGNTEAFFGQGTRLTVV.

This rearrangement joins TRBV2 to TRBJ2-2; D call uncertain. The CDR3 is 12 residues long. Trimming shortened V by 7 bases and J by 6 bases, and 9 bases separated the two germline ends. Germline-derived CDR1 and CDR2 are SNHLY and FYNNEI. DNA for the CDR3: TGTGCCAGCATGTCGCGTGCCGGGGAGCTGTTTTTT. Protein: CASMSRAGELFF.

This clone was detected only a few times. The chain couples TRBV30 to TRBJ2-5; 12 positions agree with TRBD2. V shed 3 bases, J shed 9 bases, and the junction held 8 bases outside the gene matches. Germline loops: CDR1 GTSNPN, CDR2 SVGIG (reference sequence). The CDR3 totals 14 residues. The CDR3 reads CAWRTSGSREAQYF. The DNA for the CDR3 is TGTGCCTGGAGGACTAGCGGGAGTAGGGAGGCCCAGTACTTC.

V usage is TRBV5-4 and J usage is TRBJ2-1; 12 nucleotides match TRBD2. The ends lost 3 bases at V and 0 bases at J; junction bases unmatched: 7. This CDR3 contains 18 residues. Germline V CDR1 and CDR2: SGHNT, YYREEE (reference sequence). The CDR3: CASSSGLAGHSSYNEQFF. The CDR3 bases are TGTGCCAGCAGCTCGGGACTAGCGGGTCATAGCTCCTACAATGAGCAGTTCTTC.

This clone has a handful of counts. J is TRBJ2-5 and V is TRBV11-1; 9 positions match TRBD1. The CDR3 is 15 residues long. Germline CDR1 SGHAT, CDR2 FQDESV (reference sequence). Trimming at V came to 5 bases and at J to 2 bases, leaving 6 bases not matched to a gene. For the CDR3, the DNA is TGTGCCAGCAGCCCGGGACAGGGCGGGCAAGAGACCCAGTACTTC. It is translated as CASSPGQGGQETQYF.

The V call is TRBV13, the J call TRBJ2-7, with D perhaps matching TRBD1 (6 bases). Germline V gene lookup returns CDR1 PRHDT and CDR2 FYEKMQ (reference sequence). The CDR3 has 15 amino acids. Between the trimmed V and J ends, which lost 6 bases and 9 bases, there was a span of 24 bases. The CDR3 bases are TGTGCCAGCAGTCAAAAAGGGCTCCAGGTCAGGGGGCAGTACTTC. It translates to CASSQKGLQVRGQYF.

This clone was counted between two and nine times. The chain carries TRBV28 and TRBJ1-2; D is perhaps TRBD1 (5 bases). The germline V gene encodes CDR1 MDHEN and CDR2 SYDVKM. The ends were cut back, 8 bases at V and 3 bases at J, with 16 bases in the middle. The length of the CDR3 is 14 residues. The CDR3 region is CASETGGIDYGYTF. In DNA, the CDR3 is TGTGCCAGCGAGACGGGGGGAATTGACTATGGCTACACCTTC.

J is TRBJ2-7 and V is TRBV5-1; possible D gene TRBD1, 6 bases. This CDR3 comprises 14 residues. Germline V gives CDR1 SGHRS, CDR2 YFSETQ. V lost 2 bases, J lost 3 bases, and 12 bases lay in between. The CDR3: CASSLIGGFYEQYF. CDR3 bases: TGCGCCAGCAGCTTAATAGGGGGTTTCTACGAGCAGTACTTC.

The V gene is TRBV7-9, the J gene TRBJ1-5; 9 bases map to TRBD1. V shed 5 bases and J 2 bases; nucleotides not matched to a gene: 4. CDR1 is SEHNR, CDR2 FQNEAQ, per germline (reference sequence). This CDR3 has 15 amino acids. The CDR3 DNA sequence: TGTGCCAGCAGCGAGGGACAGGGTCGCAATCAGCCCCAGCATTTT. Amino acids: CASSEGQGRNQPQHF. Filled out from reference TRBV7-9 and TRBJ1-5, the complete variable domain reads DTGVSQNPRHKITKRGQNVTFRCDPISEHNRLYWYRQTLGQGPEFLTYFQNEAQLEKSRLLSDRFSAERPKGSFSTLEIQRTEQGDSAMYLCASSEGQGRNQPQHFGDGTRLSIL.

In its sample, this clone was seen a few times. The rearrangement uses TRBV6-5 and TRBJ2-3, with TRBD1 matching 7 bases. The CDR3 contains 14 residues. Germline loops: CDR1 MNHEY, CDR2 SVGAGI. Germline trimming cut 5 bases from V and 5 bases from J; bases unmatched to any gene: 7. The CDR3 sequence is CASSRGQALDTQYF. The CDR3 DNA reads TGTGCCAGCAGTCGAGGACAGGCTCTAGATACGCAGTATTTT.

This clone was observed a handful of times. The CDR3 coding sequence is TGTGCCAGCAGCTTACAGGGTTTTGCCAAAAACATTCAGTACTTC. It yields the protein CASSLQGFAKNIQYF. V is TRBV5-6 and J is TRBJ2-4; a weak D match, TRBD1 (6 bases). The germline V gene encodes CDR1 SGHDT and CDR2 YYEEEE. V gave up 2 bases and J gave up 1 base, with 10 bases separating them. This CDR3 is built from 15 residues.

The chain links TRBV28 to TRBJ2-4, with TRBD1 matching over 10 bases. V shed 5 bases, J shed 1 base, and the junction held 11 bases outside the gene matches. The length of the CDR3 is 18 residues. Germline lookup yields CDR1 MDHEN and CDR2 SYDVKM. CDR3 DNA: TGTGCCAGCAGTCTCGGGTGGGGGACAGGGGAGGCCAAAAACATTCAGTACTTC. Its protein is CASSLGWGTGEAKNIQYF.

This clone was seen a few times. The J gene is TRBJ1-1, the V gene TRBV7-2; 7 bases are a match to TRBD1. There are 15 residues in the CDR3. V was clipped by 5 bases and J by 5 bases; unmatched bases: 11. Germline CDR1 and CDR2: SGHTA and FQGNSA. CDR3 nucleotides: TGTGCCAGCAGCCCCACAAGACAGGGTCGGACTGAAGCTTTCTTT. Amino acid sequence: CASSPTRQGRTEAFF.

This clone turned up a few times. This sequence joins TRBV5-4 and TRBJ2-7; 12 nucleotides line up with TRBD1. V gave up 4 bases and J gave up 7 bases; unmatched junction bases: 9. CDR1 and CDR2 from the germline V gene are SGHNT and YYREEE (reference sequence). The CDR3 is 15 residues long. This chain's CDR3 is CASSHPGQGAGEQYF. In DNA, the CDR3 is TGTGCCAGCAGCCACCCGGGACAGGGGGCTGGAGAGCAGTACTTC.

The table lists this clone with a few counts. V and J are TRBV2 and TRBJ1-1, with 8 bases matching TRBD1. Germline CDR1 and CDR2: SNHLY and FYNNEI. The length of the CDR3 is 15 residues. CDR3 nucleotides: TGTGCGGTGCTAGGACAGGGAGGATTTAGCACTGAAGCTTTCTTT. Translation: CAVLGQGGFSTEAFF. The whole variable domain, remainder taken from reference TRBV2 and TRBJ1-1, is EPEVTQTPSHQVTQMGQEVILRCVPISNHLYFYWYRQILGQKVEFLVSFYNNEISEKSEIFDDQFSVERPDGSNFTLKIRSTKLEDSAMYFCAVLGQGGFSTEAFFGQGTRLTVV.

This clone was picked up a small number of times. This sequence joins TRBV6-6 and TRBJ2-7, with D uncertain. The CDR3 sequence is 11 residues long. V was clipped by 5 bases and J by 3 bases, with 5 bases between them. From germline, CDR1 is MNHNY and CDR2 SVGAGI (reference sequence). The CDR3 region has the DNA TGTGCCAGCAGTCCCCACTACGAGCAGTACTTC. Amino acids: CASSPHYEQYF.

A few counts support this clone. The chain carries TRBV4-3 and TRBJ2-6; 7 bases line up with TRBD1. The trim removed 7 bases at V and 2 bases at J, leaving 2 bases unmatched. The CDR3 covers 14 residues. Germline CDR1 reads LGHNA; CDR2 reads YSLEER. CDR3 DNA: TGCGCCAGCACAGGGGGTACTGGGGCCAACGTCCTGACTTTC. Protein: CASTGGTGANVLTF.

This clone was counted a few times. This rearrangement joins TRBV9 to TRBJ2-1; a weak D match, TRBD2 (5 bases). Germline CDR1 is SGDLS and CDR2 is YYNGEE. V lost 0 bases and J lost 0, with 13 bases in between. The CDR3 is made up of 17 amino acids. The CDR3 DNA reads TGTGCCAGCAGCGTAGCTCCTAGCACCAGCTCCTACAATGAGCAGTTCTTC. Translation gives CASSVAPSTSSYNEQFF.

In its sample, this clone was seen a few times. V and J are TRBV5-1 and TRBJ2-3; TRBD1 aligns across 7 bases. Germline V gives CDR1 SGHRS, CDR2 YFSETQ. Trimming took 6 bases from V and 3 from J; bases not matched to a gene: 16. This CDR3 spans 17 amino acids. As DNA, the CDR3 is TGCGCCAGCATCCCTGGAGGACAGGAAAGGAGGACAGATACGCAGTATTTT. This translates into CASIPGGQERRTDTQYF.

This clone occurred a few times. The chain recombines TRBV27 with TRBJ2-2; no definite D call. The CDR3 has 13 amino acids. Trimming removed 5 bases at V and 6 bases at J, with 10 bases between. Germline lookup yields CDR1 MNHEY and CDR2 SMNVEV (reference sequence). CDR3 sequence (DNA): TGTGCCAGCAGTCCACAGATAGCCGGGGAGCTGTTTTTT. Translation gives CASSPQIAGELFF.

This clone was seen only a few times. The genes are TRBV4-2 and TRBJ2-7; 10 bases are shared with TRBD1. CDR1 is LGHNA, CDR2 YNFKEQ, per germline. V shed 5 bases, J shed 4 bases, and the junction held 14 bases outside the gene matches. The CDR3 runs 17 residues. The chain's CDR3 is CASSTQSGTGDIYEQYF. CDR3 in DNA: TGTGCCAGCAGCACGCAATCCGGGACAGGGGATATATACGAGCAGTACTTC.

The chain uses TRBV29-1 and TRBJ2-1; 7 bases map to TRBD1. CDR3 length equals 16 residues. The ends lost 1 base at V and 3 bases at J; junction bases unmatched: 9. Germline V gives CDR1 SQVTM, CDR2 ANQGSEA. The CDR3 protein is CSVEGGAGTDYNEQFF. CDR3 coding DNA: TGCAGCGTTGAAGGAGGGGCCGGGACAGACTACAATGAGCAGTTCTTC.

This clone was observed a handful of times. CDR3 protein: CASSISGSETQYF. The CDR3 DNA reads TGTGCCAGCAGTATTAGCGGGAGCGAGACCCAGTACTTC. The gene calls are TRBV2 and TRBJ2-5, with 9 bases matching TRBD2. The J segment lost 5 bases and the V segment lost 5 bases, leaving 3 bases of the junction unmatched. The CDR3 loop spans 13 amino acids. Germline values: CDR1 SNHLY, CDR2 FYNNEI.